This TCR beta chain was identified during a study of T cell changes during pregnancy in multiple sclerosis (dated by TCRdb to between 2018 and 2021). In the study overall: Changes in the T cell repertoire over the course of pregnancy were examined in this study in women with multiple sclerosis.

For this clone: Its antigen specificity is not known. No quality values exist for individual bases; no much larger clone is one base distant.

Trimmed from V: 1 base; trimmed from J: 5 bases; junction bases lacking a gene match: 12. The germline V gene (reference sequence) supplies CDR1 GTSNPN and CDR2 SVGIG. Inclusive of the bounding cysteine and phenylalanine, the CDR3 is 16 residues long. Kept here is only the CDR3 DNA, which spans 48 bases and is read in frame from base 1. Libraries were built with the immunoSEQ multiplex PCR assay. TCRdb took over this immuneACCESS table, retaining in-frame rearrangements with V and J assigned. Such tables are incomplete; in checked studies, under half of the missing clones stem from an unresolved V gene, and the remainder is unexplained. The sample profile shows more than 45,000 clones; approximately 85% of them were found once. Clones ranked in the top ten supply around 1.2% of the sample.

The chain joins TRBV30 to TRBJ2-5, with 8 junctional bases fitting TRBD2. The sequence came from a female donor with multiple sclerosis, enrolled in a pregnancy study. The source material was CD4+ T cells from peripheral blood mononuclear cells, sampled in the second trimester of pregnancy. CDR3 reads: CAWSGIRSSGAETQYF. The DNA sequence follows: TGTGCCTGGAGTGGGATCCGGAGTAGCGGGGCGGAGACCCAGTACTTC. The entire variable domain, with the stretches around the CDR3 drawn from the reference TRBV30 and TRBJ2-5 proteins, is SQTIHQWPATLVQPVGSPLSLECTVEGTSNPNLYWYRQAAGRGLQLLFYSVGIGQISSEVPQNLSASRPQDRQFILSSKKLLLSDSGFYLCAWSGIRSSGAETQYFGPGTRLLVL.